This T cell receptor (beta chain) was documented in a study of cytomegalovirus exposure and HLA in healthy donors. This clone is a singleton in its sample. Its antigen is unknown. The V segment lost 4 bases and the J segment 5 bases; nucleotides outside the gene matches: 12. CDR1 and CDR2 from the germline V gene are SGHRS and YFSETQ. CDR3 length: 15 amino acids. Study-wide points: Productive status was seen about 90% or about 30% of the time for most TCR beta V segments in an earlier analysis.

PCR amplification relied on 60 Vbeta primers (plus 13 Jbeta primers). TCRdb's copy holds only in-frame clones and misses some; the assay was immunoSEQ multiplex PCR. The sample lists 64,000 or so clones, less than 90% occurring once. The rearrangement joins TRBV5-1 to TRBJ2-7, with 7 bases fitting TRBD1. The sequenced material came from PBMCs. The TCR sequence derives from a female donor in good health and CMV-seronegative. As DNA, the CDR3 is TGCGCCAGCAGCATTGGACAGGTAACCCCGGACGAGCAGTACTTC. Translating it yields CASSIGQVTPDEQYF.